This T cell receptor beta chain was recorded in a study of cytomegalovirus exposure and HLA in healthy donors. Findings of the study overall: TCR beta chains numbering under 200 were designated cytomegalovirus-associated.

Trimming cost V 1 base and J 7 bases, with 20 bases left between them. Germline CDR1 is GTSNPN and CDR2 is SVGIG (reference sequence). CDR3 length equals 15 residues. Vbeta (60) and Jbeta (13) primers were used in the PCR. Profiled with immunoSEQ multiplex PCR; TCRdb holds only in-frame clones, not every one. The sample lists about 150,000 clones, roughly 72% seen once, with roughly 1.5% in the top ten. Notes on this clone: Its antigen remains unidentified.

This chain connects TRBV30 to TRBJ2-7; a possible D gene is TRBD2 (5 bases). The sample consisted of PBMCs. This TCR was recovered from a man in his forties in good health and CMV-seronegative. The CDR3 DNA sequence: TGTGCCTGGAGTGGGACTGGGTCGGGATCGACGGAGCAGTACGTC. Protein: CAWSGTGSGSTEQYV.